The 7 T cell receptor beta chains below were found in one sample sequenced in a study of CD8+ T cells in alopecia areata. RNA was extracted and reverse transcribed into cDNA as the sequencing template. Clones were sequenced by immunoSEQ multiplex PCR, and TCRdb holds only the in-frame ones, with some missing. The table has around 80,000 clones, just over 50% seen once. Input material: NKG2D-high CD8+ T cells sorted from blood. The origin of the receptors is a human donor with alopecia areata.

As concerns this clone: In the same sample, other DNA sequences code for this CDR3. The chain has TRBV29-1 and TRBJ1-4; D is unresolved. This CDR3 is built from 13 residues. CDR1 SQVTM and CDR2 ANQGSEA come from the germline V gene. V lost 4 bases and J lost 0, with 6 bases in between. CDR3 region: CSVVLATNEKLFF. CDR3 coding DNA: TGCAGCGTTGTCCTCGCAACTAATGAAAAACTGTTTTTT.

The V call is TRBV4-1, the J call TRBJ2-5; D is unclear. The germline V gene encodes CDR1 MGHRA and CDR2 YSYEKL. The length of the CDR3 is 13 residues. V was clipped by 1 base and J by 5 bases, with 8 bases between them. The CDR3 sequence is CASSQVEAETQYF. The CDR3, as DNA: TGCGCCAGCAGCCAAGTAGAGGCCGAGACCCAGTACTTC.

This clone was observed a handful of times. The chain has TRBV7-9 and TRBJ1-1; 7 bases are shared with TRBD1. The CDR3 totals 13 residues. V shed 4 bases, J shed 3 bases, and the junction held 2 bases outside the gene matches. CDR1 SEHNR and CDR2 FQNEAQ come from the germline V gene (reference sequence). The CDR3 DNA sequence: TGTGCCAGCAGCTCCGACAGGGACACTGAAGCTTTCTTT. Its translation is CASSSDRDTEAFF.

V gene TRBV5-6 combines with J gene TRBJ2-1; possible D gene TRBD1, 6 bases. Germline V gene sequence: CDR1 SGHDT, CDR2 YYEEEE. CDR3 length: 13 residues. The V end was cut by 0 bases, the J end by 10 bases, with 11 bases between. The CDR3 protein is CASSLAYQGEQFF. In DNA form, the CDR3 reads TGTGCCAGCAGCTTGGCCTATCAGGGGGAGCAGTTCTTC.

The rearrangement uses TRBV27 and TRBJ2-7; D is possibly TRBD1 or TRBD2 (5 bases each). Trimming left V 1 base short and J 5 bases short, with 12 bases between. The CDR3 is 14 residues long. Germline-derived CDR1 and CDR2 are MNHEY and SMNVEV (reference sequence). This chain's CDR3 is CASSLFPGADEQYF. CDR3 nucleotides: TGTGCCAGCAGTTTATTTCCCGGGGCGGACGAGCAGTACTTC.

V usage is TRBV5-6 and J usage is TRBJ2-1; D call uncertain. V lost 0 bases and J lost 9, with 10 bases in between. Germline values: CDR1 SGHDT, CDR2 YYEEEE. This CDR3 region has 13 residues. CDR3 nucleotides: TGTGCCAGCAGCTTGGATAGTCCTAGTGAGCAGTTCTTC. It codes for CASSLDSPSEQFF.

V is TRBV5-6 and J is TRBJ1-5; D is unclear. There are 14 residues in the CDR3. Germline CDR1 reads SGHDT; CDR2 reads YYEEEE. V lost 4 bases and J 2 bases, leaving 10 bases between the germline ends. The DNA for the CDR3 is TGTGCCAGCAGCCCGGGTTGGGGCAATCAGCCCCAGCATTTT. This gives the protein CASSPGWGNQPQHF.